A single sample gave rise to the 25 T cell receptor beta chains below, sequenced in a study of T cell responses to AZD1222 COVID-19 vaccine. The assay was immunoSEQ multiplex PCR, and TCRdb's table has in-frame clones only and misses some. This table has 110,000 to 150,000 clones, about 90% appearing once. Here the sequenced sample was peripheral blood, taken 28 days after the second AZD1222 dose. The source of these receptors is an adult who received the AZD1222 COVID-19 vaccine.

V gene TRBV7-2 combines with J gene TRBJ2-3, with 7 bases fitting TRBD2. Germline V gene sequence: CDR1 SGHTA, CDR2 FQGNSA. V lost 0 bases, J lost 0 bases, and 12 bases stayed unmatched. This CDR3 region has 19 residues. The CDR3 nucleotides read TGTGCCAGCAGCTTAGCGCATCGAGGGAGGGCCCTTAGCACAGATACGCAGTATTTT. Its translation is CASSLAHRGRALSTDTQYF.

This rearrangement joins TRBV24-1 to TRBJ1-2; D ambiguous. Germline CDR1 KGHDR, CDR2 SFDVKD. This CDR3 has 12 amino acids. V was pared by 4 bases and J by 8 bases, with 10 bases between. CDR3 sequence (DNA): TGTGCCACCAGTGACCGAAAAGAAGGCTACACCTTC. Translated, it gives CATSDRKEGYTF.

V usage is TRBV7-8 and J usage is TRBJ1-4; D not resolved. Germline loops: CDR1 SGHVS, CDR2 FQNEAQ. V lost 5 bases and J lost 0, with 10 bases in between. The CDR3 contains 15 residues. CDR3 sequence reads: CASSAGPSTNEKLFF. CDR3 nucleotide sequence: TGTGCCAGCAGCGCCGGACCCTCAACTAATGAAAAACTGTTTTTT.

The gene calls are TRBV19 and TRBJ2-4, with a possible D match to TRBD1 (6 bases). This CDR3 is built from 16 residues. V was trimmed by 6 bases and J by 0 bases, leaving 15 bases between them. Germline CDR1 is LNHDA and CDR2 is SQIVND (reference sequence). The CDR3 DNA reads TGTGCCAGTAGAACTACCGGGACAATAGCCAAAAACATTCAGTACTTC. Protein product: CASRTTGTIAKNIQYF.

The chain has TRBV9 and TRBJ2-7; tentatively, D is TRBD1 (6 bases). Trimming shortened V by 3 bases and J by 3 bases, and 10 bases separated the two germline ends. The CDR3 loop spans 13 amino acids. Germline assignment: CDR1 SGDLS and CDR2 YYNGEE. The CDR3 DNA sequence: TGTGCCAGCAGCGGGGACACATACTACGAGCAGTACTTC. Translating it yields CASSGDTYYEQYF.

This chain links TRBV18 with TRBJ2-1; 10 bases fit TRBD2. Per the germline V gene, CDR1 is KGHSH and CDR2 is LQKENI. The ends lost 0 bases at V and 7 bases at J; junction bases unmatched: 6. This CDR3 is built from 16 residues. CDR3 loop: CASSPPQGSGRNEQFF. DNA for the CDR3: TGTGCCAGCTCACCACCCCAGGGTAGCGGGAGGAATGAGCAGTTCTTC. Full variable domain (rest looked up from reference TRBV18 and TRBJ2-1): NAGVMQNPRHLVRRRGQEARLRCSPMKGHSHVYWYRQLPEEGLKFMVYLQKENIIDESGMPKERFSAEFPKEGPSILRIQQVVRGDSAAYFCASSPPQGSGRNEQFFGPGTRLTVL.

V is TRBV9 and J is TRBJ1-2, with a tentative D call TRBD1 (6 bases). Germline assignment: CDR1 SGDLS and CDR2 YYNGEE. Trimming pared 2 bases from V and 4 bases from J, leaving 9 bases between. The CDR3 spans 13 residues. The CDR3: CASSVLQGYGYTF. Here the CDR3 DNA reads TGTGCCAGCAGCGTCCTACAGGGCTATGGCTACACCTTC.

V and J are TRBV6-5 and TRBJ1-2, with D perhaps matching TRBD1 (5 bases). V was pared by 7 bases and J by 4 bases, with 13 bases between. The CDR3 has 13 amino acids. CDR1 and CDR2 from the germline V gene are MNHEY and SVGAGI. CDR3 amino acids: CASTTTGLYGYTF. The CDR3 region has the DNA TGTGCCAGCACCACGACGGGGCTCTATGGCTACACCTTC.

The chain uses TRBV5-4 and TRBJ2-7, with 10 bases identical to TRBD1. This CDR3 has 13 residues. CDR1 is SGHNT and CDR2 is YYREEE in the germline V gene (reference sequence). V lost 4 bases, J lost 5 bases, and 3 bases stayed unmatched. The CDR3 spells CASSPDRGNEQYF. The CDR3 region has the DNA TGTGCCAGCAGCCCGGACAGGGGGAACGAGCAGTACTTC.

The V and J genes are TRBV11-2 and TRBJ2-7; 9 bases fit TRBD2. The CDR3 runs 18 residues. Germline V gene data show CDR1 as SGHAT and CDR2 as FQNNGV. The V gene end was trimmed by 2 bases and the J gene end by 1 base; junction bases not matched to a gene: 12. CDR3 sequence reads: CASSLTRGLAGLSYEQYF. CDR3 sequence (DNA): TGTGCCAGCAGCTTAACGAGGGGGCTAGCGGGACTTTCCTACGAGCAGTACTTC.

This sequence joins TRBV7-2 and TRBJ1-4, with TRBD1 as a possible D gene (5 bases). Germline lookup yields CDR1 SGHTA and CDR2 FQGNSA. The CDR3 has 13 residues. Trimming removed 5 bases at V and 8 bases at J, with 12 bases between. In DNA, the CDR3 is TGTGCCAGCAGCCCGGGGCGGAGGGAAAAACTGTTTTTT. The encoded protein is CASSPGRREKLFF.

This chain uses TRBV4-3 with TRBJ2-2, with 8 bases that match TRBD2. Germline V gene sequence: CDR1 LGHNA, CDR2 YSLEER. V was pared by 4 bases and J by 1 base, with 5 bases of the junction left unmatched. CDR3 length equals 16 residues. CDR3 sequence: CASSRVAGGNTGELFF. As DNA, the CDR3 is TGCGCCAGCAGCCGCGTGGCGGGAGGGAACACCGGGGAGCTGTTTTTT.

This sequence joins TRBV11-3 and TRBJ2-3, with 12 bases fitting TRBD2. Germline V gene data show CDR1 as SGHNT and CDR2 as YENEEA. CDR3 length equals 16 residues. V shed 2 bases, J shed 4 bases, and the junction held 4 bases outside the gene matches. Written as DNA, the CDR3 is TGTGCCAGCAGCTTAAGCCTAGCGGGAGGGGCAGATACGCAGTATTTT. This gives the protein CASSLSLAGGADTQYF. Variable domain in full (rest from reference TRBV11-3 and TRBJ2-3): EAGVVQSPRYKIIEKKQPVAFWCNPISGHNTLYWYLQNLGQGPELLIRYENEEAVDDSQLPKDRFSAERLKGVDSTLKIQPAELGDSAVYLCASSLSLAGGADTQYFGPGTRLTVL.

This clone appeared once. In DNA form, the CDR3 reads TGTGCCAGCAGCTCCCAGATGTCCGGAGATAATGAGCAGTTCTTC. Protein sequence: CASSSQMSGDNEQFF. The rearrangement uses TRBV7-2 and TRBJ2-1, with D hard to call. The CDR3 runs 15 residues. CDR1 and CDR2 from the germline V gene are SGHTA and FQGNSA. V was shortened by 4 bases and J by 7 bases, with 17 bases between the two germline ends.

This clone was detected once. CDR3 amino acids: CASSLAQQAGTDTQYF. The CDR3 DNA is TGCGCCAGCAGCTTGGCTCAACAGGCTGGGACAGATACGCAGTATTTT. The chain is built from TRBV5-1 and TRBJ2-3; D possibly corresponds to TRBD1 (5 bases). V shed 0 bases and J shed 3 bases, with 14 bases lying between them. This CDR3 comprises 16 residues. CDR1 and CDR2 (germline): SGHRS, YFSETQ.

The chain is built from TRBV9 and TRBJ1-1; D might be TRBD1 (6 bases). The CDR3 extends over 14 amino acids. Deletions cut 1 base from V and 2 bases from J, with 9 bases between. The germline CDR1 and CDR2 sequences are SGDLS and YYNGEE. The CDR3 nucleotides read TGTGCCAGCAGCGTAATGGACAGTAACACTGAAGCTTTCTTT. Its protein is CASSVMDSNTEAFF.

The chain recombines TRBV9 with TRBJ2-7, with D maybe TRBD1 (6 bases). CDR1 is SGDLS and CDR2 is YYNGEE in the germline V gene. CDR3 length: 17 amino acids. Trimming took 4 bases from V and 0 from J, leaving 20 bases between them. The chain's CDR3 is CASSPQSGTPYSYEQYF. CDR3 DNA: TGTGCCAGCAGCCCCCAGTCCGGGACACCTTACTCCTACGAGCAGTACTTC.

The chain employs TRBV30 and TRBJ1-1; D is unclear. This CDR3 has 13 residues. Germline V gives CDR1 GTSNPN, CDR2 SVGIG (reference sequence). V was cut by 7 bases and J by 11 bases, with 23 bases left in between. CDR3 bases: TGTGCCTCCCGGAACAGTCTCGCCGGTGGGGCTTTCTTT. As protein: CASRNSLAGGAFF.

CDR3 in DNA: TGTGCCAGTAGGCGGACTAGCGGGAGGGGATATGAGCAGTTCTTC. Translated: CASRRTSGRGYEQFF. The chain uses TRBV19 and TRBJ2-1; 15 bases line up with TRBD2. The CDR3 has 15 residues. Germline V lookup: CDR1 LNHDA, CDR2 SQIVND (reference sequence). Unmatched junction bases numbered 5, after V lost 6 bases and J lost 8 bases.

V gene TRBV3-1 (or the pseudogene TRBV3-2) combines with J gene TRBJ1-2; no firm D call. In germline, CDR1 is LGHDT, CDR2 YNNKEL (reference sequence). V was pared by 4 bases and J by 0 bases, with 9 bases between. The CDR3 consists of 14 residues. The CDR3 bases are TGTGCCAGCAGCCCCGACACATCTAACTATGGCTACACCTTC. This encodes CASSPDTSNYGYTF.

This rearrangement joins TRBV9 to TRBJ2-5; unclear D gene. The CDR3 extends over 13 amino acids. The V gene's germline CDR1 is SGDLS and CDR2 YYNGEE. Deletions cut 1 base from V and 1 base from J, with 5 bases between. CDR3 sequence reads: CASSVISQETQYF. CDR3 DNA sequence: TGTGCCAGCAGCGTAATAAGCCAAGAGACCCAGTACTTC.

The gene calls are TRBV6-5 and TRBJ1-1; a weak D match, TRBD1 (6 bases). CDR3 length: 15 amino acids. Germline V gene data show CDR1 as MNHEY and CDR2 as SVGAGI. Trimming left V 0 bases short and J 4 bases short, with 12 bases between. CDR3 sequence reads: CASSYSRGHSTEAFF. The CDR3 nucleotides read TGTGCCAGCAGTTACTCGCGGGGGCACAGCACTGAAGCTTTCTTT.

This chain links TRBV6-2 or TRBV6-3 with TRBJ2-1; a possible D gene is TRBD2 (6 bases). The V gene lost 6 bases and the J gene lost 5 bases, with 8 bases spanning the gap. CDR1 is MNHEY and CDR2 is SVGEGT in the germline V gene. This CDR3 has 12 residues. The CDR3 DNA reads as TGTGCCAGCAGCCCGGGAGACAATGAGCAGTTCTTC. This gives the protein CASSPGDNEQFF.

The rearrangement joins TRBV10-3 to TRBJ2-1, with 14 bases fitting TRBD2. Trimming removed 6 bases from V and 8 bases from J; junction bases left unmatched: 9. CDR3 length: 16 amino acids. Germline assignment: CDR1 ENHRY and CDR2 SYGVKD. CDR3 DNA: TGTGCCATCAGCGATGGGACTAGCGGGAGTCTCGATGAGCAGTTCTTC. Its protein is CAISDGTSGSLDEQFF.

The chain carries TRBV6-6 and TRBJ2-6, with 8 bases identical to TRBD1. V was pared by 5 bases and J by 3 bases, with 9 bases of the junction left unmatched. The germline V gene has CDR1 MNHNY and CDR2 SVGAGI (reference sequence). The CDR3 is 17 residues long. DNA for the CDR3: TGTGCCAGCAGTCCCAGGGGGCTCATAGGTGGGGCCAACGTCCTGACTTTC. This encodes CASSPRGLIGGANVLTF.